Below, 27 T cell receptor beta chains from the same sample are listed, as sequenced in a study of blood T cell repertoires in COVID-19. Measured with immunoSEQ multiplex PCR; TCRdb has only the in-frame clones, and not every one. The sample has 450,000 to 500,000 clones; 70% to 90% are singletons. Specimen: peripheral blood. The receptors shown here come from a human donor in a cohort sampled during active COVID-19.

The V gene is TRBV5-4, the J gene TRBJ2-1; 8 bases agree with TRBD1. CDR1 and CDR2 from the germline V gene are SGHNT and YYREEE (reference sequence). After removal of 9 bases from V and 6 bases from J, the junction contained 8 bases not matched to a gene. The CDR3 length is 13 residues. The CDR3 spells CATGGQGFNEQFF. CDR3 nucleotide sequence: TGTGCCACCGGAGGACAGGGCTTCAATGAGCAGTTCTTC.

A few counts support this clone. The J gene is TRBJ1-3, the V gene TRBV10-3; a weak D match, TRBD1 (5 bases). Germline values: CDR1 ENHRY, CDR2 SYGVKD. Between the trimmed V and J ends, which lost 6 bases and 1 base, there was a span of 13 bases. This CDR3 has 15 amino acids. This CDR3 is CAIRDKSDSGNTIYF. The CDR3 region has the DNA TGTGCCATCAGGGACAAATCAGATTCTGGAAACACCATATATTTT.

The chain links TRBV30 to TRBJ2-7, with D possibly TRBD1 on 5 matching bases. Per germline, CDR1 GTSNPN and CDR2 SVGIG (reference sequence). V lost 5 bases and J 3 bases, leaving 14 bases between the germline ends. The CDR3 spans 13 residues. Written as DNA, the CDR3 is TGTGCCTGGGGTAGGGGTTCCCTCTACGAGCAGTACTTC. It codes for CAWGRGSLYEQYF.

This clone was seen a single time. This chain uses TRBV6-5 with TRBJ1-2; maybe TRBD1 (6 bases). Germline V lookup: CDR1 MNHEY, CDR2 SVGAGI. The CDR3 has 14 amino acids. The ends were cut back, 5 bases at V and 6 bases at J, with 16 bases in the middle. The CDR3 DNA follows: TGTGCCAGCAGTATACACAGGGTCGTAGATGGCTACACCTTC. Its protein is CASSIHRVVDGYTF.

The chain links TRBV28 to TRBJ2-7; 9 bases line up with TRBD2. This CDR3 has 14 amino acids. Trimming took 5 bases from V and 5 from J; bases not matched to a gene: 7. Germline CDR1 MDHEN, CDR2 SYDVKM. The CDR3 region is CASSLSGRPHEQYF. The CDR3 DNA reads as TGTGCCAGCAGTCTCAGCGGGAGGCCCCACGAGCAGTACTTC.

CDR3 DNA sequence: TGTGCCAGCTATGTAGGAGTTCGAGCCACTGAAGCTTTCTTT. This sequence encodes CASYVGVRATEAFF. V is TRBV7-9 and J is TRBJ1-1; D is unresolved. The CDR3 is 14 residues long. In germline, CDR1 is SEHNR, CDR2 FQNEAQ (reference sequence). Trimming removed 8 bases from V and 4 bases from J, with 17 bases in between.

The chain employs TRBV5-8 and TRBJ1-1, with 9 bases lining up with TRBD1. V shed 0 bases, J shed 5 bases, and the junction held 11 bases outside the gene matches. This CDR3 comprises 17 residues. CDR1 is SGHTS, CDR2 YDEGEE, per germline. This CDR3 is CASSLAPKGTGRTEAFF. CDR3 coding DNA: TGTGCCAGCAGCTTGGCACCAAAAGGGACAGGGAGGACTGAAGCTTTCTTT.

The V and J genes are TRBV19 and TRBJ2-1; a possible D gene is TRBD2 (6 bases). The CDR3 runs 13 residues. Looked up from germline, CDR1 is LNHDA and CDR2 is SQIVND (reference sequence). V shed 3 bases and J shed 10 bases, with 13 bases lying between them. The CDR3 coding sequence is TGTGCCAGTAGTATTGGGGGGAGATGGGAGCAGTTCTTC. Amino acids: CASSIGGRWEQFF.

The rearrangement uses TRBV6-5 and TRBJ2-7, with 8 bases matching TRBD2. With V trimmed by 6 bases and J by 3 bases, 7 bases remained unmatched. CDR3 size: 14 residues. Germline CDR1 reads MNHEY; CDR2 reads SVGAGI. CDR3 protein: CASRITGTSYEQYF. In DNA, the CDR3 is TGTGCCAGCAGGATTACCGGGACTAGCTACGAGCAGTACTTC.

The chain links TRBV24-1 to TRBJ1-5; tentative D call: TRBD1 (5 bases). The CDR3 is 16 residues long. V lost 4 bases, J lost 4 bases, and 16 bases lay in between. Germline assignment: CDR1 KGHDR and CDR2 SFDVKD. The CDR3 spells CATSDGNSRGNQPQHF. CDR3 in DNA: TGTGCCACCAGTGACGGAAACTCTCGGGGGAATCAGCCCCAGCATTTT.

The chain uses TRBV7-9 and TRBJ2-2; D ambiguous. Germline-derived CDR1 and CDR2 are SEHNR and FQNEAQ (reference sequence). The germline V and J ends were trimmed by 1 base and 3 bases, with 9 bases remaining between them. This CDR3 has 15 amino acids. This CDR3 reads CASSLGSVDTGELFF. The CDR3 nucleotides are TGTGCCAGCAGCTTAGGCTCGGTGGACACCGGGGAGCTGTTTTTT.

The chain combines TRBV19 with TRBJ2-5; perhaps TRBD2 as D (6 bases). Trimming left V 5 bases short and J 9 bases short, with 16 bases between. Germline lookup yields CDR1 LNHDA and CDR2 SQIVND (reference sequence). The CDR3 is made up of 13 amino acids. Here the CDR3 DNA reads TGTGCCAGTAGTCCCGCGCTGGGGGAGGCCCAGTACTTC. This sequence encodes CASSPALGEAQYF. Complete variable domain (other parts from reference TRBV19 and TRBJ2-5): DGGITQSPKYLFRKEGQNVTLSCEQNLNHDAMYWYRQDPGQGLRLIYYSQIVNDFQKGDIAEGYSVSREKKESFPLTVTSAQKNPTAFYLCASSPALGEAQYFGPGTRLLVL.

This clone was counted between two and nine times. The chain combines TRBV7-9 with TRBJ2-4, with a possible D match to TRBD1 (6 bases). Per the germline V gene, CDR1 is SEHNR and CDR2 is FQNEAQ (reference sequence). CDR3 length equals 13 residues. Trimming shortened V by 1 base and J by 5 bases, and 6 bases separated the two germline ends. The CDR3, as DNA: TGTGCCAGCAGCTTAGGGACAGAAAACATTCAGTACTTC. It is translated as CASSLGTENIQYF.

The V gene is TRBV19, the J gene TRBJ1-5; TRBD1 matches 9 bases. CDR1 and CDR2 from the germline V gene are LNHDA and SQIVND (reference sequence). Trimming at V came to 3 bases and at J to 4 bases, leaving 7 bases not matched to a gene. The CDR3 spans 16 residues. This chain's CDR3 is CASSIRVGTGNQPQHF. The CDR3 region has the DNA TGTGCCAGTAGTATTAGGGTAGGGACAGGGAATCAGCCCCAGCATTTT.

The V gene is TRBV7-8, the J gene TRBJ2-5, with 7 nucleotides matching TRBD2. Trimming removed 2 bases from V and 1 base from J; junction bases left unmatched: 4. The germline gives CDR1 SGHVS, CDR2 FQNEAQ. CDR3 size: 15 residues. CDR3 loop: CASSLYPSGQETQYF. The CDR3 DNA is TGTGCCAGCAGCTTATACCCTAGCGGCCAAGAGACCCAGTACTTC.

This clone is a singleton in its sample. This chain connects TRBV5-1 to TRBJ2-2, with 9 positions matching TRBD1. The V gene's germline CDR1 is SGHRS and CDR2 YFSETQ. V was pared by 4 bases and J by 3 bases, with 4 bases of the junction left unmatched. This CDR3 region has 15 residues. The DNA for the CDR3 is TGCGCCAGCAGCCTAAGACAGGGGGACACCGGGGAGCTGTTTTTT. Protein product: CASSLRQGDTGELFF.

V is TRBV6-2 or TRBV6-3 and J is TRBJ2-6; a weak D match, TRBD1 (5 bases). The germline CDR1 and CDR2 sequences are MNHEY and SVGEGT. The CDR3 runs 19 residues. Trimming left V 0 bases short and J 0 bases short, with 15 bases between. The CDR3 nucleotides read TGTGCCAGCAGTTACTCGAGACGACAGAGGAGCTCTGGGGCCAACGTCCTGACTTTC. Its translation is CASSYSRRQRSSGANVLTF.

The chain carries TRBV7-2 and TRBJ1-1; D gene uncertain. This CDR3 comprises 14 residues. Germline V CDR1 and CDR2: SGHTA, FQGNSA. V was trimmed by 2 bases and J by 5 bases, leaving 12 bases between them. Here the CDR3 reads CASSLLTRETEAFF. The DNA for the CDR3 is TGTGCCAGCAGCTTACTTACGAGGGAGACTGAAGCTTTCTTT.

To note about this clone: At one of its ends the junction is not consistent with the germline gene, which may arise from a read error. V is TRBV2 and J is TRBJ2-5; the match to TRBD2 covers 8 bases. The CDR3 runs 15 residues. Germline loops: CDR1 SNHLY, CDR2 FYNNEI. The CDR3 is CASSEGTSRGETQYF. The DNA of the CDR3 is TGTGCCAGCAGCGAAGGGACTAGTCGGGGGGAGACCCAGTACTTC. Drawing the rest from reference TRBV2 and TRBJ2-5, the complete variable domain is EPEVTQTPSHQVTQMGQEVILRCVPISNHLYFYWYRQILGQKVEFLVSFYNNEISEKSEIFDDQFSVERPDGSNFTLKIRSTKLEDSAMYFCASSEGTSRGETQYFGPGTRLLVL.

V and J are TRBV13 and TRBJ2-7, with D uncertain. The germline V gene encodes CDR1 PRHDT and CDR2 FYEKMQ (reference sequence). The V gene lost 1 base and the J gene lost 3 bases, with 4 bases spanning the gap. The CDR3 length is 12 residues. CDR3 sequence: CASSLALYEQYF. The CDR3 region has the DNA TGTGCCAGCAGCTTAGCCCTCTACGAGCAGTACTTC.

This chain links TRBV28 with TRBJ1-4; tentatively, D is TRBD1 (6 bases). Germline V CDR1 and CDR2: MDHEN, SYDVKM. This CDR3 contains 14 residues. V dropped 8 bases and J dropped 8 bases, with 18 bases sitting between them. The DNA of the CDR3 is TGTGCCAGCGGGAATGGGGGCGAGAGGGAAAAACTGTTTTTT. Translating it yields CASGNGGEREKLFF.

The gene calls are TRBV30 and TRBJ1-1; no clear D. Per germline, CDR1 GTSNPN and CDR2 SVGIG (reference sequence). V shed 6 bases and J shed 3 bases, with 17 bases lying between them. The CDR3 totals 14 residues. In DNA form, the CDR3 reads TGTGCCTGCCTTGGGAGTCGGAGGGACACTGAAGCTTTCTTT. Translated, it gives CACLGSRRDTEAFF.

The chain carries TRBV5-4 and TRBJ2-7; 9 bases line up with TRBD2. Trimming removed 3 bases from V and 1 base from J; junction bases left unmatched: 5. The CDR3 has 15 amino acids. Germline assignment: CDR1 SGHNT and CDR2 YYREEE (reference sequence). CDR3 sequence: CASSSLAGTSYEQYF. The CDR3 DNA reads TGTGCCAGCAGCTCACTAGCGGGTACGTCCTACGAGCAGTACTTC.

This clone was picked up one time. The V gene is TRBV19, the J gene TRBJ1-3; TRBD1 matches 7 bases. The CDR3 has 19 residues. Germline assignment: CDR1 LNHDA and CDR2 SQIVND (reference sequence). Trimming at V came to 5 bases and at J to 0 bases, leaving 16 bases not matched to a gene. CDR3 bases: TGTGCCAGTAGTCTATCCCCCTTCGGGACAGCCTACTCTGGAAACACCATATATTTT. It translates to CASSLSPFGTAYSGNTIYF.

This clone was detected once. The rearrangement joins TRBV3-1 (or the pseudogene TRBV3-2) to TRBJ1-3; the D gene is possibly TRBD1 (5 bases). Trimming removed 2 bases at V and 3 bases at J, with 11 bases between. This CDR3 comprises 15 residues. Germline CDR1 and CDR2: LGHDT and YNNKEL (reference sequence). The CDR3 region has the DNA TGTGCCAGCAGCCAACAGGGTGTTAGTGGAAACACCATATATTTT. Its protein product is CASSQQGVSGNTIYF.

In this sample, this clone turned up once. The gene calls are TRBV19 and TRBJ2-3, with D uncertain. The germline V gene has CDR1 LNHDA and CDR2 SQIVND (reference sequence). Trimming shortened V by 7 bases and J by 0 bases, and 14 bases separated the two germline ends. The CDR3 has 15 residues. For the CDR3, the DNA is TGTGCCAGTAAGTTCTTCTCCACTAGCACAGATACGCAGTATTTT. This codes for CASKFFSTSTDTQYF.

This clone was counted only a few times. CDR3 region: CASSPQRDEPGNTIYF. As DNA, the CDR3 is TGCGCCAGCAGCCCACAGCGGGACGAACCTGGAAACACCATATATTTT. The rearrangement links TRBV5-1 to TRBJ1-3; a possible D gene is TRBD1 (5 bases). The CDR3 totals 16 residues. V lost 4 bases and J lost 2, with 16 bases in between. Germline V CDR1 and CDR2: SGHRS, YFSETQ.